This is a list of T cell receptor beta chains from one sample in a study of cytomegalovirus exposure and HLA in healthy donors. Profiled with immunoSEQ multiplex PCR; TCRdb holds only in-frame clones, not every one. Of some 150,000 clones detected, over 75% appear once; the ten largest clones hold roughly 0.7%. The sequenced material came from PBMCs. The receptors come from a male donor in good health and CMV-seronegative. Both conserved end residues are part of each CDR3. Each record gives: clone size, D gene, V gene, J gene, CDR3 DNA, CDR3 protein. A D gene is named only where the DNA matches it firmly. A row's size may be missing; if present it is once, few, many or a size class.

clone_size: -
d_call: -
v_call: TRBV13
j_call: TRBJ2-5
cdr3_nt: TGTGCCAGCAGCACGGACCAGGGCCAGGGCTATGAGACCCAGTACTTC
cdr3_aa: CASSTDQGQGYETQYF

clone_size: -
d_call: -
v_call: TRBV6-1
j_call: TRBJ2-7
cdr3_nt: TGTGCCAGCAGTCCTTACTACGAGCAGTACTTC
cdr3_aa: CASSPYYEQYF

clone_size: -
d_call: TRBD1
v_call: TRBV10-3
j_call: TRBJ2-7
cdr3_nt: TGTGCCATCAGTGATGGCGTGAATACAGGGGCCCACGAGCAGTACTTC
cdr3_aa: CAISDGVNTGAHEQYF

clone_size: -
d_call: -
v_call: TRBV7-9
j_call: TRBJ2-3
cdr3_nt: TGTGCCAGCAGCCCGGTATCGTCGCACACAGATACGCAGTATTTT
cdr3_aa: CASSPVSSHTDTQYF

clone_size: -
d_call: -
v_call: TRBV6-5
j_call: TRBJ1-1
cdr3_nt: TGTGCCAGCAGTTACAGGGGGGGGGACACTGAAGCTTTCTTT
cdr3_aa: CASSYRGGDTEAFF

clone_size: -
d_call: -
v_call: TRBV6-5
j_call: TRBJ1-6
cdr3_nt: TGTGCCAGCAGTTACGAAGGGACATACTCACCCCTCCACTTT
cdr3_aa: CASSYEGTYSPLHF

clone_size: -
d_call: TRBD1
v_call: TRBV6-4
j_call: TRBJ1-2
cdr3_nt: TGTGCCAGCAGTGATCAGACAGGGCTCTACGGCTACACCTTC
cdr3_aa: CASSDQTGLYGYTF

clone_size: -
d_call: TRBD1
v_call: TRBV7-3
j_call: TRBJ1-2
cdr3_nt: TGTGCCAGCAGCCCCTTCCCCGGGACAGGGTATGGCTACACCTTC
cdr3_aa: CASSPFPGTGYGYTF

clone_size: -
d_call: -
v_call: TRBV2
j_call: TRBJ1-1
cdr3_nt: TGTGCCAGCAGTGTTACAACGATGAACACTGAAGCTTTCTTT
cdr3_aa: CASSVTTMNTEAFF

clone_size: few
d_call: -
v_call: TRBV5-4
j_call: TRBJ2-2
cdr3_nt: TGTGCCAGCAGCTTGGCCGGCAGGGTCGGGGAGCTGTTTTTT
cdr3_aa: CASSLAGRVGELFF

clone_size: -
d_call: TRBD1
v_call: TRBV5-1
j_call: TRBJ1-2
cdr3_nt: TGCGCCAGCAGCTTGGGGGGGACAGGGGATGGCTACACCTTC
cdr3_aa: CASSLGGTGDGYTF

clone_size: -
d_call: TRBD2
v_call: TRBV7-3
j_call: TRBJ2-1
cdr3_nt: TGTGCCAGCAGCTTAGGCTTAGGACTAGCGGGAGGATCCTACAATGAGCAGTTCTTC
cdr3_aa: CASSLGLGLAGGSYNEQFF

clone_size: -
d_call: -
v_call: TRBV5-1
j_call: TRBJ1-1
cdr3_nt: TGCGCCAGCAGCCTGACATTGAACACTGAAGCTTTCTTT
cdr3_aa: CASSLTLNTEAFF

clone_size: -
d_call: -
v_call: TRBV30
j_call: TRBJ2-2
cdr3_nt: TGTGCCTGGAGTGTCTTCGGGGGTGGCGGGGAGCTGTTTTTT
cdr3_aa: CAWSVFGGGGELFF

clone_size: many
d_call: -
v_call: TRBV4-2
j_call: TRBJ2-7
cdr3_nt: TGTGCCAGCAGCCAAGGTCAGGGTTCCTACGAGCAGTACTTC
cdr3_aa: CASSQGQGSYEQYF

clone_size: -
d_call: -
v_call: TRBV2
j_call: TRBJ1-6
cdr3_nt: TGTGCCAGCAGGGGCCTTAATACCGGGATTAAGTATTCACCCCTCCACTTT
cdr3_aa: CASRGLNTGIKYSPLHF

clone_size: -
d_call: -
v_call: TRBV5-1
j_call: TRBJ1-4
cdr3_nt: TGCGCCAGCAGCTTGGAAGGGGGTAAATCGGAAAAACTGTTTTTT
cdr3_aa: CASSLEGGKSEKLFF

clone_size: -
d_call: TRBD1
v_call: TRBV5-6
j_call: TRBJ1-1
cdr3_nt: TGTGCCAGCAGCTTGGGGACAGGGAAACTCGCTTTCTTT
cdr3_aa: CASSLGTGKLAFF

clone_size: -
d_call: TRBD1
v_call: TRBV11-1
j_call: TRBJ2-2
cdr3_nt: TGTGCCAGCAGCATTTTGGCCGGGACAGGGTGGACCGGGGAGCTGTTTTTT
cdr3_aa: CASSILAGTGWTGELFF

clone_size: few
d_call: TRBD1
v_call: TRBV6-5
j_call: TRBJ2-7
cdr3_nt: TGTGCCAGCAGTATCCGGGACAGGGGCTCCCACGAGCAGTACTTC
cdr3_aa: CASSIRDRGSHEQYF

clone_size: -
d_call: TRBD1
v_call: TRBV27
j_call: TRBJ2-3
cdr3_nt: TGTGCCAGCAGCCAGATCAGGGGGCTAGGGTATACGCAGTATTTT
cdr3_aa: CASSQIRGLGYTQYF

clone_size: -
d_call: -
v_call: TRBV6-6
j_call: TRBJ1-6
cdr3_nt: TGTGCCAGCAGTTACTCAGAGACAGCGGGTTCACCCCTCCACTTT
cdr3_aa: CASSYSETAGSPLHF

clone_size: -
d_call: -
v_call: TRBV7-9
j_call: TRBJ2-3
cdr3_nt: TGTGCCAGCAGCGAATCGGGTTCGCCCGATACGCAGTATTTT
cdr3_aa: CASSESGSPDTQYF

clone_size: -
d_call: -
v_call: TRBV7-2
j_call: TRBJ2-5
cdr3_nt: TGTGCCAGCAGGGGGCGAGGAGAGACCCAGTACTTC
cdr3_aa: CASRGRGETQYF

clone_size: -
d_call: -
v_call: TRBV7-9
j_call: TRBJ1-2
cdr3_nt: TGTGCCAGCAGCTTTAGTCCGGCAGGGGAAGGGTATGGCTACACCTTC
cdr3_aa: CASSFSPAGEGYGYTF

clone_size: -
d_call: -
v_call: TRBV7-9
j_call: TRBJ2-1
cdr3_nt: TGTGCCAGCAGCGAGCAGCGAAGCCCCTACAATGAGCAGTTCTTC
cdr3_aa: CASSEQRSPYNEQFF

clone_size: -
d_call: -
v_call: TRBV11-1
j_call: TRBJ1-1
cdr3_nt: TGTGCCAGCAGCCCGATCGGGGGTAACACTGAAGCTTTCTTT
cdr3_aa: CASSPIGGNTEAFF